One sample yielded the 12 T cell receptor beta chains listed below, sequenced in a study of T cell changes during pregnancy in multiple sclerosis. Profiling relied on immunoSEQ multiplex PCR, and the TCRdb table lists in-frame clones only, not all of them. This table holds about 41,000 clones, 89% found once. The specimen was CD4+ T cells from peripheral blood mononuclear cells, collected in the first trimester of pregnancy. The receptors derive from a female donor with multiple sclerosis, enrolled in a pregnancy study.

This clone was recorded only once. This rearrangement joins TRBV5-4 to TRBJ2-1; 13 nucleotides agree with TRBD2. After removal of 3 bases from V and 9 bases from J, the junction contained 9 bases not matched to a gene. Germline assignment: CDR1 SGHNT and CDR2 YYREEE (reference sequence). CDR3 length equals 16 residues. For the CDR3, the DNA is TGTGCCAGCAGCTCGAGAGGGACTAGCGGGATACTTGAGCAGTTCTTC. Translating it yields CASSSRGTSGILEQFF. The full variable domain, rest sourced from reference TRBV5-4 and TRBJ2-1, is ETGVTQSPTHLIKTRGQQVTLRCSSQSGHNTVSWYQQALGQGPQFIFQYYREEENGRGNFPPRFSGLQFPNYSSELNVNALELDDSALYLCASSSRGTSGILEQFFGPGTRLTVL.

CDR3 amino acids: CASSTDRGREKLFF. CDR3 nucleotides: TGCGCCAGCAGTACGGACAGGGGGCGTGAAAAACTGTTTTTT. The rearrangement links TRBV5-1 to TRBJ1-4, with TRBD1 matching 11 bases. This CDR3 is 14 amino acids long. The germline CDR1 and CDR2 sequences are SGHRS and YFSETQ. V was pared by 5 bases and J by 7 bases, with 4 bases of the junction left unmatched.

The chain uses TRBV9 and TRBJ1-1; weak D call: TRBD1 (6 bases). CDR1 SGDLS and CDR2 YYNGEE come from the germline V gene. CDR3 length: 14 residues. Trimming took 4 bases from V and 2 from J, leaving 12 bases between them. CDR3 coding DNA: TGTGCCAGCAGCAAACGACAGGAAAACACTGAAGCTTTCTTT. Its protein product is CASSKRQENTEAFF.

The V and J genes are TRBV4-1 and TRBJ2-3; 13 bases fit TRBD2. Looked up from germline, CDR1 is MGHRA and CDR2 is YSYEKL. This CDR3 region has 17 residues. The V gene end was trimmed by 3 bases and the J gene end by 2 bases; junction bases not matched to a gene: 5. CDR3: CASSQGLAGRVTDTQYF. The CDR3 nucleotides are TGCGCCAGCAGCCAGGGACTAGCGGGGAGGGTCACAGATACGCAGTATTTT.

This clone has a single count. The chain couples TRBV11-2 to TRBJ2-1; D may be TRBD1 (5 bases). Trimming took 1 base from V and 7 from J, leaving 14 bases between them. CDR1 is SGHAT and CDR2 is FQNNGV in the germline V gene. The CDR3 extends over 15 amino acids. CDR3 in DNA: TGTGCCAGCAGCTTAGTCGCAGGGTTCGTTAATGAGCAGTTCTTC. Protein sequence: CASSLVAGFVNEQFF. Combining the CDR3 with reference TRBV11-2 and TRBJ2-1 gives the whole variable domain EAGVAQSPRYKIIEKRQSVAFWCNPISGHATLYWYQQILGQGPKLLIQFQNNGVVDDSQLPKDRFSAERLKGVDSTLKIQPAKLEDSAVYLCASSLVAGFVNEQFFGPGTRLTVL.

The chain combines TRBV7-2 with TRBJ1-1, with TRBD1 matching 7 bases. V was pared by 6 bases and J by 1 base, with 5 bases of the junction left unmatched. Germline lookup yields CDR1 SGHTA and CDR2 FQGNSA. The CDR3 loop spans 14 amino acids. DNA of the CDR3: TGTGCCAGCAGACAGGACAGGACGAACACTGAAGCTTTCTTT. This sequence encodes CASRQDRTNTEAFF.

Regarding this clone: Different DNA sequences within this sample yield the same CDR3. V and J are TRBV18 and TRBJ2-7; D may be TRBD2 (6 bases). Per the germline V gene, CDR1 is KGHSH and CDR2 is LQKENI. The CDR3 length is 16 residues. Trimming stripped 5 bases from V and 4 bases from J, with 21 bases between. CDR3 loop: CASSRKGTASSYEQYF. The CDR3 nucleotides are TGTGCCAGCTCAAGGAAAGGGACTGCCAGCTCTTACGAGCAGTACTTC.

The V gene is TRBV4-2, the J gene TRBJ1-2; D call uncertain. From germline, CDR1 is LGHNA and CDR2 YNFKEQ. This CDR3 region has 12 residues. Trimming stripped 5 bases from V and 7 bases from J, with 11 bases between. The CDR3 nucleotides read TGTGCCAGCAGCTTCCTTGGTAGTGGCTACACCTTC. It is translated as CASSFLGSGYTF.

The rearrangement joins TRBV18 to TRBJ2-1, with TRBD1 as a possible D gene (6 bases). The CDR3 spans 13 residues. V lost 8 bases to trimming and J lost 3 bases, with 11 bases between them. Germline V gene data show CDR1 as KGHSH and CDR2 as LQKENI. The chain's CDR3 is CASAQGNYNEQFF. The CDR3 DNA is TGTGCCAGCGCCCAGGGGAACTACAATGAGCAGTTCTTC.

The CDR3, as DNA: TGTGCCAGCAGCCACCTACAGGGGGCGCCCTACAATGAGCAGTTCTTC. Translation gives CASSHLQGAPYNEQFF. The V and J genes are TRBV14 and TRBJ2-1; 9 nucleotides match TRBD1. The CDR3 runs to 16 residues. The germline gives CDR1 SGHDN, CDR2 FVKESK. Unmatched junction bases numbered 5, after V lost 3 bases and J lost 2 bases.

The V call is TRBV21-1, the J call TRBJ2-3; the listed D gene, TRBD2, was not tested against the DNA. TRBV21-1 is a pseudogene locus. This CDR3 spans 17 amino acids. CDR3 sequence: CASSKPFRRSVRDTQYF. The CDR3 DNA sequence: TGTGCCAGCAGCAAACCCTTCCGGAGGAGCGTCAGAGATACGCAGTATTTT.

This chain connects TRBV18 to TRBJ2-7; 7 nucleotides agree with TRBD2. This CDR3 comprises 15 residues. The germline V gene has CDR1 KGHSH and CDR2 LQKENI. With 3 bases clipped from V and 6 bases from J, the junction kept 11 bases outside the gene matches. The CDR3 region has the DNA TGTGCCAGCTCACCCAAGGCGGGAGACTGGGGCGAGCAGTACTTC. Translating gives CASSPKAGDWGEQYF. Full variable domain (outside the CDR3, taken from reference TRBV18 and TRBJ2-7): NAGVMQNPRHLVRRRGQEARLRCSPMKGHSHVYWYRQLPEEGLKFMVYLQKENIIDESGMPKERFSAEFPKEGPSILRIQQVVRGDSAAYFCASSPKAGDWGEQYFGPGTRLTVT.